Shown below are 14 T cell receptor beta chains from a single sample sequenced in a study of blood T cells in healthy people across ages. A second about 6 to 12 cycle PCR used barcoded and J-beta primers. TCRdb passed the 5' RACE reads through MiXCR, listing each CDR3 protein once. The table has about 1.8 million distinct CDR3 sequences, 49% seen once. The sample was blood. The source of these receptors is a middle-aged woman in good health.

The chain recombines TRBV21-1 with TRBJ2-7; the D call TRBD1 from the table was never checked on the DNA. TRBV21-1 is labeled a pseudogene. This CDR3 region has 15 residues. CDR3 protein: CASSTKQGADYEQYF. The CDR3 region has the DNA TGTGCCAGCAGCACCAAACAGGGGGCGGATTACGAGCAGTACTTC.

The J gene is TRBJ2-4, the V gene TRBV27, with 15 positions matching TRBD2. Unmatched junction bases numbered 14, after V lost 4 bases and J lost 13 bases. The CDR3 extends over 17 amino acids. Germline loops: CDR1 MNHEY, CDR2 SMNVEV (reference sequence). CDR3 in amino acids: CASSSLGLAGGYNEQYF. The DNA of the CDR3 is TGTGCCAGCAGTTCCCTGGGACTAGCGGGGGGTTACAATGAGCAGTACTTC.

A single count supports this clonotype. J is TRBJ2-6 and V is TRBV5-4; the match to TRBD1 covers 8 bases. The germline V gene encodes CDR1 SGHNT and CDR2 YYREEE (reference sequence). Trimming took 2 bases from V and 0 from J; bases not matched to a gene: 7. This CDR3 region has 18 residues. The CDR3 DNA follows: TGTGCCAGCAGCTTCCCGGGACAGGACCACTCTGGGGCCAACGTCCTGACTTTC. Protein sequence: CASSFPGQDHSGANVLTF.

V gene TRBV7-2 combines with J gene TRBJ2-7; 9 nucleotides agree with TRBD1. The germline V gene has CDR1 SGHTA and CDR2 FQGNSA. V gave up 5 bases and J gave up 2 bases; unmatched junction bases: 7. The length of the CDR3 is 15 residues. Here the CDR3 reads CASSKGQGNPYEQYF. The CDR3 DNA reads TGTGCCAGCAGCAAGGGACAGGGTAATCCCTACGAGCAGTACTTC.

In regard to this clonotype: One end of the junction fails to match germline, which may point to a read error. The chain combines TRBV5-5 with TRBJ2-2, with D perhaps given as TRBD1 or TRBD2 (6 bases each). The CDR3 has 16 residues. The germline CDR1 and CDR2 sequences are SGHKS and YYEKEE (reference sequence). DNA for the CDR3: TGTGCCACCAACCTGGGGGGCCCGGCGAACACCGGGGAGTTGTTTTTT. Translation gives CATNLGGPANTGELFF. Looking up the rest from reference TRBV5-5 and TRBJ2-2 gives the full variable domain: DAGVTQSPTHLIKTRGQQVTLRCSPISGHKSVSWYQQVLGQGPQFIFQYYEKEERGRGNFPDRFSARQFPNYSSELNVNALLLGDSALYLCATNLGGPANTGELFFGEGSRLTVL.

The chain recombines TRBV4-2 with TRBJ2-3; no definite D call. Per the germline V gene, CDR1 is LGHNA and CDR2 is YNFKEQ. This CDR3 has 16 residues. Trimming stripped 2 bases from V and 6 bases from J, with 18 bases between. Here the CDR3 DNA reads TGTGCCAGCAGCCAAAGACTTGGAAGTTTAGGGGATACGCAGTATTTT. Its protein is CASSQRLGSLGDTQYF.

V gene TRBV7-9 combines with J gene TRBJ1-2; 8 bases fit TRBD1. The germline gives CDR1 SEHNR, CDR2 FQNEAQ (reference sequence). The CDR3 contains 15 residues. Losses at the gene ends were 5 bases for V and 6 bases for J; bases not matched to a gene: 11. In nucleotides, the CDR3 is TGTGCCAGCAGCGCGTCACAGGGGGGGATGGATGGCTACACCTTC. Its translation: CASSASQGGMDGYTF. Full variable domain (outside the CDR3, taken from reference TRBV7-9 and TRBJ1-2): DTGVSQNPRHKITKRGQNVTFRCDPISEHNRLYWYRQTLGQGPEFLTYFQNEAQLEKSRLLSDRFSAERPKGSFSTLEIQRTEQGDSAMYLCASSASQGGMDGYTFGSGTRLTVV.

The chain links TRBV29-1 to TRBJ2-7, with D possibly TRBD1 on 6 matching bases. CDR1 is SQVTM, CDR2 ANQGSEA, per germline. The V end was cut by 3 bases, the J end by 2 bases, with 11 bases between. The CDR3 loop spans 13 amino acids. CDR3 sequence: CSVDVHRAYEQYF. CDR3 coding DNA: TGCAGCGTTGATGTGCACAGGGCCTACGAGCAGTACTTC.

The chain joins TRBV25-1 to TRBJ1-2, with D unresolved. CDR3 size: 13 residues. V was clipped by 3 bases and J by 6 bases, with 11 bases between them. CDR1 is MGHDK, CDR2 SYGVNS, per germline. The CDR3, as DNA: TGTGCCAGCAGTGATGTAAACCTCCATGGCTACACCTTC. Protein sequence: CASSDVNLHGYTF.

This clonotype was detected only a few times. The chain recombines TRBV12-3 or TRBV12-4 with TRBJ1-2; D not certain. The ends were cut back, 8 bases at V and 6 bases at J, with 22 bases in the middle. This CDR3 contains 15 residues. This CDR3 reads CASGIRRLRANGYTF. CDR3 coding DNA: TGTGCCAGCGGCATTCGGAGGTTACGGGCGAATGGCTACACCTTC.

This clonotype was picked up many times. V usage is TRBV4-1 and J usage is TRBJ2-3, with D hard to call. Trimming took 3 bases from V and 6 from J, leaving 7 bases between them. The CDR3 totals 12 residues. Germline loops: CDR1 MGHRA, CDR2 YSYEKL. CDR3 in amino acids: CASSQEGDTQYF. The CDR3 DNA reads TGCGCCAGCAGCCAGGAAGGGGATACGCAGTATTTT.

V is TRBV10-1 and J is TRBJ1-2; 9 bases align to TRBD1. The junction had 10 bases not matched to a gene; V was cut back by 0 bases and J by 8 bases. CDR1 is WNHNN and CDR2 is SYGVQD in the germline V gene (reference sequence). CDR3 length: 16 residues. The DNA of the CDR3 is TGCGCCAGCAGTGAGTCTCCGGGACAGGGCTCATCCGGCTACACCTTC. This gives the protein CASSESPGQGSSGYTF.

This rearrangement joins TRBV24-1 to TRBJ1-1; D perhaps matches TRBD1 (5 bases). CDR3 size: 13 residues. CDR1 is KGHDR and CDR2 is SFDVKD in the germline V gene. V lost 0 bases and J 7 bases, leaving 8 bases between the germline ends. CDR3 loop: CATSDLRGYEAFF. The CDR3 nucleotides read TGTGCCACCAGTGATTTGCGGGGCTATGAAGCTTTCTTT.

The chain has TRBV7-2 and TRBJ2-3; TRBD2 matches 10 bases. J lost 2 bases, V lost 1 base, and 3 bases had no gene match. This CDR3 spans 16 amino acids. In germline, CDR1 is SGHTA, CDR2 FQGNSA. The CDR3 bases are TGTGCCAGCAGCTTAGAGCGGGGGGGCCCCACAGATACGCAGTATTTT. This gives the protein CASSLERGGPTDTQYF. Filled out from reference TRBV7-2 and TRBJ2-3, the complete variable domain reads GAGVSQSPSNKVTEKGKDVELRCDPISGHTALYWYRQSLGQGLEFLIYFQGNSAPDKSGLPSDRFSAERTGGSVSTLTIQRTQQEDSAVYLCASSLERGGPTDTQYFGPGTRLTVL.